This is a list of T cell receptor beta chains from one sample in a study of long-term antiretroviral therapy in people with HIV. Here immunoSEQ multiplex PCR was the method, and the copy in TCRdb shows in-frame clones only, minus some. Of approximately 22,000 clones in the sample, 80% to 90% were seen once. Here the sequenced sample was unsorted PBMCs, taken 1.9 years after starting antiretroviral therapy. The receptors originated from a woman in her forties or fifties with HIV. Each CDR3 is given with its conserved first and last residue. A D gene is named only where the DNA matches it firmly. The size of a clone is reported for some rows only, either as once, few or many, or as a class for expanded clones.

J gene,V gene,clone size,D gene,CDR3 DNA,CDR3 protein
TRBJ1-1,TRBV7-9,.,.,TGTGCCAGCAGCTTATCCGAAGGGCGGGCTGAAGCTTTCTTT,CASSLSEGRAEAFF
TRBJ2-3,TRBV15,.,.,TGTGCCACCAGCAGAGACAAAGGCCTTGGCACAGATACGCAGTATTTT,CATSRDKGLGTDTQYF
TRBJ2-7,TRBV7-2,.,TRBD2,TGTGCCAGCAGCTTAAAACCTAGCGGGAACGAGCAGTACTTC,CASSLKPSGNEQYF
TRBJ1-1,TRBV7-9,.,.,TGTGCCAGCAGCCTGCCAGGGGCTTACACTGAAGCTTTCTTT,CASSLPGAYTEAFF
TRBJ2-1,TRBV19,.,TRBD2,TGTGCCACCCAAGGGCGCGGGGGGGCCTACAATGAGCAGTTCTTC,CATQGRGGAYNEQFF
TRBJ1-5,TRBV27,.,.,TGTGCCAGCAGTTTGTACGAGGGCAATCAGCCCCAGCATTTT,CASSLYEGNQPQHF
TRBJ1-1,TRBV9,.,.,TGTGCCAGCAGCTTTATTGGGGGGATCGGGACTGAAGCTTTCTTT,CASSFIGGIGTEAFF
TRBJ2-7,TRBV10-3,.,.,TGTGCCATCAGTGAGTCGATCGGGACAAGTTACGAGCAGTACTTC,CAISESIGTSYEQYF
TRBJ1-1,TRBV6-5,.,TRBD1,TGTGCCAGCAGTTCCGGGACAGGATTCACTGAAGCTTTCTTT,CASSSGTGFTEAFF
TRBJ1-2,TRBV6-5,.,.,TGTGCCAGCAGGACAGCTAACTATGGCTACACCTTC,CASRTANYGYTF
TRBJ1-1,TRBV9,.,.,TGTGCCAGCAGCGTAGCACAGGGTGGCACTGAAGCTTTCTTT,CASSVAQGGTEAFF
TRBJ2-1,TRBV27,.,.,TGTGCCAGCAGTTTATCTGGGGGCCATGAGCAGTTCTTC,CASSLSGGHEQFF
TRBJ1-2,TRBV28,.,.,TGTGCCAGCAGCCAGGGTGGCTATGGCTACACCTTC,CASSQGGYGYTF
TRBJ2-7,TRBV27,.,.,TGTGCCAGCACTTCGGTTTTCTACGAGCAGTACTTC,CASTSVFYEQYF
TRBJ2-3,TRBV5-4,.,TRBD1,TGTGCCAGCAGCTCCGGGACAGGGATGACAGATACGCAGTATTTT,CASSSGTGMTDTQYF
TRBJ2-7,TRBV4-2,.,.,TGTGCCAGCAGCCAAGAAAACGAGCAGTACTTC,CASSQENEQYF
TRBJ1-1,TRBV2,.,.,TGTGCCAGCAGCTGGGGAAACATAGGCACTGAAGCTTTCTTT,CASSWGNIGTEAFF
TRBJ1-6,TRBV27,few,.,TGTGCCAGCCGAGGCAGTCGAGATTCACCCCTCCACTTT,CASRGSRDSPLHF
TRBJ2-6,TRBV2,.,.,TGTGCCAGCAGTAGCTCTGGGGCCAACGTCCTGACTTTC,CASSSSGANVLTF
TRBJ2-2,TRBV7-6,.,.,TGTGCCAGCAGCTTAGCATACAGGAACACCGGGGAGCTGTTTTTT,CASSLAYRNTGELFF
TRBJ1-1,TRBV5-8,.,TRBD1,TGTGCCAGCAGCCTCTCCAAGCCGGGACAGGGGAACGCTGAAGCTTTCTTT,CASSLSKPGQGNAEAFF
TRBJ2-2,TRBV29-1,.,.,TGCAGCGTTGCGGGGGTCGGCACCGGGGAGCTGTTTTTT,CSVAGVGTGELFF
TRBJ2-1,TRBV2,.,.,TGTGCCAGCAGTACAAAGAATGAGCAGTTCTTC,CASSTKNEQFF
TRBJ2-7,TRBV6-5,.,TRBD1,TGTGCCAGCAGCCGCGGACAGGGTGGTTCCTACGAGCAGTACTTC,CASSRGQGGSYEQYF
TRBJ1-2,TRBV4-3,.,.,TGCGCCAGCAGCCAAGATAAAATGAGGGCGGGGGGCTACACCTTC,CASSQDKMRAGGYTF
TRBJ1-1,TRBV27,.,.,TGTGCCAGCAGTTTATCGCGGCTCACTGAAGCTTTCTTT,CASSLSRLTEAFF
TRBJ1-5,TRBV19,.,TRBD1,TGTGCCAGTAGTATAGAGACAGGGAATCAGCCCCAGCATTTT,CASSIETGNQPQHF
TRBJ1-1,TRBV30,.,.,TGTGCCTGGAGTGCTCAGACTGAAGCTTTCTTT,CAWSAQTEAFF
TRBJ2-7,TRBV6-5,.,TRBD1,TGTGCCAGCAGGGCCCCCGGGACAGCCTACGAGCAGTACTTC,CASRAPGTAYEQYF
TRBJ2-3,TRBV27,.,.,TGTGCCAGCAGTTCCCCCCCCGATACGCAGTATTTT,CASSSPPDTQYF
TRBJ2-5,TRBV2,.,.,TGTGCCAGCAGTGAACCGGGGGTCCAAGAGACCCAGTACTTC,CASSEPGVQETQYF
TRBJ2-7,TRBV5-1,.,TRBD2,TGCGCCAGCAGCTTGGGGACTAGCGGGGGGTCCGAGCAGTACTTC,CASSLGTSGGSEQYF
TRBJ2-7,TRBV11-3,.,TRBD1,TGTGCCAGCAGCCGGGACAGCTACGAGCAGTACTTC,CASSRDSYEQYF
TRBJ1-1,TRBV5-1,.,TRBD1,TGCGCCAGCGGGGGACAGATGAACACTGAAGCTTTCTTT,CASGGQMNTEAFF
TRBJ1-1,TRBV7-2,.,TRBD1,TGTGCCAGCAGCTCGTGGGGACAGGGGCCTTCGGACACTGAAGCTTTCTTT,CASSSWGQGPSDTEAFF